The clone carrying this T cell receptor (beta chain) has a handful of counts. The CDR3 extends over 14 amino acids. The germline V gene encodes CDR1 MDHEN and CDR2 SYDVKM. The V and J ends lost 2 bases and 5 bases, in that order; junction bases with no gene match: 2. Reverse transcribing all isolated RNA meant expressed TCRB transcripts were sequenced. Assay: immunoSEQ multiplex PCR; the TCRdb copy retains only in-frame clones and omits some. The sample has 350,000 or so clones, about 20% seen once; the top ten hold about 0.044%. This sample was taken from a study of beta chain features in type 1 diabetes.

Sample: naive CD4+ T cells from blood. The chain employs TRBV28 and TRBJ2-5; 10 nucleotides agree with TRBD1. This TCR derives from a woman aged 18-29 years in good health. The DNA for the CDR3 is TGTGCCAGCAGTTTAGGGGACAGGGGTGAGACCCAGTACTTC. This encodes CASSLGDRGETQYF.